Below, 32 T cell receptor beta chains from the same sample are listed, as sequenced in a study of blood T cells in healthy people across ages (dated by TCRdb to 2013 to 2016). The library was prepared using 5' RACE. The sequencer was an Illumina HiSeq 2500. A second PCR of roughly 7 to 11 cycles was run with a J-beta primer mix and a sample-barcoded 5' primer. The public sequencing data were trimmed at Q25 with fastp and processed into clonotypes with MiXCR by TCRdb, which kept only in-frame beta chains. Entries that share a CDR3 protein sequence are merged under the most common genes and DNA. The sample table records about 800,000 distinct CDR3 sequences; about three fifths of these occur just once. In total, the top ten clones hold 22% of the sample. The specimen was blood. The receptor source for this set is a man aged 25-40 years in good health.

This sequence joins TRBV12-3 or TRBV12-4 and TRBJ2-1; D is ambiguous. Trimming left V 3 bases short and J 3 bases short, with 12 bases between. The CDR3 length is 15 residues. The CDR3 spells CASSFQNEFYNEQFF. In DNA, the CDR3 is TGTGCCAGCAGTTTCCAGAACGAATTCTACAATGAGCAGTTCTTC.

This sequence joins TRBV6-1 and TRBJ2-7, with 13 bases identical to TRBD2. The J call may be mistaken, given a closer DNA end match to TRBJ2-5. CDR1 and CDR2 from the germline V gene are MNHNS and SASEGT. This CDR3 spans 16 amino acids. CDR3 protein: CASSEAGLAGVETQYF. The CDR3 DNA reads TGTGCCAGCAGTGAAGCAGGACTAGCGGGAGTAGAGACCCAGTACTTC.

The chain is built from TRBV10-3 and TRBJ2-1; no reliable D call. CDR3 length equals 12 residues. Per the germline V gene, CDR1 is ENHRY and CDR2 is SYGVKD. V lost 5 bases, J lost 7 bases, and 9 bases lay in between. CDR3 sequence reads: CAISTAGNEQFF. The CDR3 DNA is TGTGCCATCAGTACGGCCGGTAATGAGCAGTTCTTC.

The genes are TRBV14 and TRBJ2-3; either TRBD1 or TRBD2 may supply D (5 bases each). The CDR3 spans 15 residues. The V gene's germline CDR1 is SGHDN and CDR2 FVKESK. Trimming pared 4 bases from V and 0 bases from J, leaving 11 bases between. The CDR3 coding sequence is TGTGCCAGCAGCCGCCGGGACGGTAGCACAGATACGCAGTATTTT. Translated, it gives CASSRRDGSTDTQYF. The variable domain in full, completed from reference TRBV14 and TRBJ2-3, reads EAGVTQFPSHSVIEKGQTVTLRCDPISGHDNLYWYRRVMGKEIKFLLHFVKESKQDESGMPNNRFLAERTGGTYSTLKVQPAELEDSGVYFCASSRRDGSTDTQYFGPGTRLTVL.

The V gene is TRBV29-1, the J gene TRBJ2-6; D might be TRBD2 (5 bases). Trimming removed 4 bases at V and 0 bases at J, with 13 bases between. This CDR3 has 16 residues. Germline V gene sequence: CDR1 SQVTM, CDR2 ANQGSEA. DNA for the CDR3: TGCAGCGTTGCGGGGAGCCAGGTCTCTGGGGCCAACGTCCTGACTTTC. This translates into CSVAGSQVSGANVLTF.

The genes are TRBV7-9 and TRBJ2-4; D is undetermined. Germline CDR1 is SEHNR and CDR2 is FQNEAQ (reference sequence). The V gene lost 7 bases and the J gene lost 0 bases, with 7 bases spanning the gap. The CDR3 covers 13 residues. The CDR3 loop reads CASTKLAKNIQYF. The CDR3 bases are TGTGCCAGCACAAAGCTAGCCAAAAACATTCAGTACTTC.

This chain joins TRBV18 and TRBJ1-3; 7 bases map to TRBD1. This CDR3 spans 15 amino acids. Germline loops: CDR1 KGHSH, CDR2 LQKENI. V was clipped by 3 bases and J by 2 bases; unmatched bases: 4. CDR3 nucleotide sequence: TGTGCCAGCTCACCCGCCGGGACAGCTGGAAACACCATATATTTT. Its translation: CASSPAGTAGNTIYF. Using reference TRBV18 and TRBJ1-3 for the parts outside the CDR3, the full variable domain is NAGVMQNPRHLVRRRGQEARLRCSPMKGHSHVYWYRQLPEEGLKFMVYLQKENIIDESGMPKERFSAEFPKEGPSILRIQQVVRGDSAAYFCASSPAGTAGNTIYFGEGSWLTVV.

The rearrangement joins TRBV2 to TRBJ1-5, with a weak D call TRBD1 (5 bases). Germline CDR1 and CDR2: SNHLY and FYNNEI. CDR3 size: 14 residues. V lost 8 bases and J lost 4, with 15 bases in between. The CDR3 here is CASAGGGQNQPQHF. In DNA form, the CDR3 reads TGTGCCAGCGCGGGGGGAGGACAAAATCAGCCCCAGCATTTT.

Only a few counts were recorded for this clonotype. The chain links TRBV29-1 to TRBJ2-5; maybe TRBD2 (5 bases). The CDR3 is 12 amino acids. Trimming took off 5 bases at V and 11 bases at J, with 18 bases between the two ends. Germline V lookup: CDR1 SQVTM, CDR2 ANQGSEA. The CDR3 DNA is TGCAGCGTTTTCACCGGGAAGCCAGAGCAGTACTTC. As protein: CSVFTGKPEQYF.

Concerning this clonotype itself: A junction end diverges from the germline sequence, so it may reflect a read error. The chain uses TRBV30 and TRBJ2-1, with 7 bases matching TRBD2. Germline CDR1 GTSNPN, CDR2 SVGIG (reference sequence). CDR3 size: 14 residues. DNA for the CDR3: TGTGCCTGGCTGGGGTGGGAGGGCCGCAATGGGCAGTTCTTC. This sequence encodes CAWLGWEGRNGQFF.

This clonotype has just a few counts. The chain has TRBV28 and TRBJ2-1; 11 bases map to TRBD2. This CDR3 has 16 residues. CDR1 and CDR2 from the germline V gene are MDHEN and SYDVKM. V gave up 6 bases and J gave up 10 bases; unmatched junction bases: 14. The CDR3 nucleotides read TGTGCCAGCAGCTCGGCCGCGGGACTAGCGGTAAGGGAGCAGTTCTTC. Its protein is CASSSAAGLAVREQFF. The full variable domain, in which reference TRBV28 and TRBJ2-1 provide the parts outside the CDR3, is DVKVTQSSRYLVKRTGEKVFLECVQDMDHENMFWYRQDPGLGLRLIYFSYDVKMKEKGDIPEGYSVSREKKERFSLILESASTNQTSMYLCASSSAAGLAVREQFFGPGTRLTVL.

This clonotype was counted a few times. The gene calls are TRBV20-1 and TRBJ2-1; D is ambiguous. The V end was cut by 2 bases, the J end by 1 base, with 6 bases between. The germline CDR1 and CDR2 sequences are DFQATT and SNEGSKA (reference sequence). This CDR3 region has 13 residues. The CDR3 bases are TGCAGTGCTAGACCCGTGTCCTACAATGAGCAGTTCTTC. Protein product: CSARPVSYNEQFF.

The chain is built from TRBV10-3 and TRBJ2-1; D may match TRBD1 or TRBD2 (6 bases each). CDR3 length equals 14 residues. The V and J ends lost 7 bases and 9 bases respectively, with 19 bases between them. Germline CDR1 reads ENHRY; CDR2 reads SYGVKD. In DNA form, the CDR3 reads TGTGCCATCAAGGGGGAGGAGGACACGGGTGAGCAGTTCTTC. This codes for CAIKGEEDTGEQFF.

The chain joins TRBV20-1 to TRBJ2-5, with TRBD1 matching over 7 bases. Germline CDR1 reads DFQATT; CDR2 reads SNEGSKA (reference sequence). After removal of 6 bases from V and 1 base from J, the junction contained 5 bases not matched to a gene. The CDR3 is made up of 13 amino acids. The CDR3 sequence: CSAPTGLQETQYF. In DNA, the CDR3 is TGCAGTGCGCCGACAGGGCTCCAAGAGACCCAGTACTTC.

The rearrangement joins TRBV7-3 to TRBJ1-2; tentatively, D is TRBD1 (6 bases). This CDR3 is 13 amino acids long. Germline CDR1 SGHTA, CDR2 FQGTGA. V was shortened by 7 bases and J by 7 bases, with 16 bases between the two germline ends. For the CDR3, the DNA is TGTGCCAGCACCCAGGGGCAGGGACCTGGCTACACCTTC. This codes for CASTQGQGPGYTF.

The gene calls are TRBV11-3 and TRBJ2-3, with 10 bases lining up with TRBD2. Looked up from germline, CDR1 is SGHNT and CDR2 is YENEEA. J gave up 0 bases and V 2 bases, and 14 bases lay outside the gene matches. The CDR3 contains 20 residues. CDR3 sequence: CASSLSTSGRAGVSTDTQYF. The CDR3 region has the DNA TGTGCCAGCAGCTTATCCACGAGCGGGAGGGCCGGAGTTAGCACAGATACGCAGTATTTT.

The chain links TRBV12-3 or TRBV12-4 to TRBJ2-7; D is unclear. This CDR3 is built from 13 residues. Trimming left V 7 bases short and J 0 bases short, with 10 bases between. For the CDR3, the DNA is TGTGCCAGCAAAAGTCACAGCTCCTACGAGCAGTACTTC. Its translation is CASKSHSSYEQYF.

The V call is TRBV6-5, the J call TRBJ2-5; 7 nucleotides agree with TRBD1. Trimming at V came to 11 bases and at J to 4 bases, leaving 4 bases not matched to a gene. The CDR3 is 11 amino acids. CDR1 and CDR2 from the germline V gene are MNHEY and SVGAGI. As DNA, the CDR3 is TGTGCCGCGACAGGGATAGAGACCCAGTACTTC. Translation: CAATGIETQYF.

The J gene is TRBJ2-7, the V gene TRBV7-9; tentatively, D is TRBD1 (5 bases). V lost 7 bases to trimming and J lost 0 bases, with 13 bases between them. This CDR3 spans 14 amino acids. Germline lookup yields CDR1 SEHNR and CDR2 FQNEAQ (reference sequence). This CDR3 is CASTYSGSSYEQYF. Here the CDR3 DNA reads TGTGCCAGCACCTATTCAGGGTCCTCCTACGAGCAGTACTTC.

The J gene is TRBJ1-5, the V gene TRBV20-1; D remains unclear. This CDR3 comprises 16 residues. Germline V gene lookup returns CDR1 DFQATT and CDR2 SNEGSKA (reference sequence). The ends were cut back, 6 bases at V and 0 bases at J, with 18 bases in the middle. The CDR3 sequence is CSAQPRRDYSNQPQHF. DNA for the CDR3: TGCAGTGCCCAACCCCGGAGGGATTATAGCAATCAGCCCCAGCATTTT.

The V gene is TRBV6-5, the J gene TRBJ2-1; 7 nucleotides align to TRBD2. From germline, CDR1 is MNHEY and CDR2 SVGAGI. V lost 6 bases and J lost 7; bases outside the gene matches: 15. The CDR3 runs 16 residues. This CDR3 is CASRHTSANLKNEQFF. The CDR3 DNA reads as TGTGCCAGCAGACATACTAGCGCAAACCTAAAGAATGAGCAGTTCTTC.

The chain carries TRBV29-1 and TRBJ2-7; D remains unclear. The CDR3 is 11 residues long. The V gene's germline CDR1 is SQVTM and CDR2 ANQGSEA. The ends were cut back, 1 base at V and 7 bases at J, with 8 bases in the middle. The CDR3 protein is CSVEVGNEQYF. CDR3 coding DNA: TGCAGCGTTGAAGTAGGTAATGAGCAGTACTTC.

A few counts support this clonotype. V usage is TRBV20-1 and J usage is TRBJ2-5; 8 nucleotides align to TRBD1. The CDR3 has 14 amino acids. Germline trimming cut 2 bases from V and 5 bases from J; bases unmatched to any gene: 7. The V gene's germline CDR1 is DFQATT and CDR2 SNEGSKA (reference sequence). CDR3 DNA sequence: TGCAGTGCTAGACAGGGGGCGTTTCTGGAGACCCAGTACTTC. It yields the protein CSARQGAFLETQYF.

V usage is TRBV18 and J usage is TRBJ2-3; 9 nucleotides match TRBD2. Looked up from germline, CDR1 is KGHSH and CDR2 is LQKENI. The CDR3 is made up of 16 amino acids. V lost 4 bases and J lost 0; bases outside the gene matches: 5. CDR3 sequence reads: CASSQVAGESTDTQYF. The CDR3 nucleotides read TGTGCCAGCTCACAAGTAGCGGGAGAAAGCACAGATACGCAGTATTTT.

The chain recombines TRBV7-2 with TRBJ2-2, with TRBD2 as a possible D gene (6 bases). The germline V gene has CDR1 SGHTA and CDR2 FQGNSA. Trimming took 0 bases from V and 7 from J, leaving 6 bases between them. The CDR3 length is 13 residues. The CDR3 sequence: CASSLAGSGELFF. The CDR3 DNA follows: TGTGCCAGCAGCTTAGCCGGGAGCGGGGAGCTGTTTTTT. Looking up the rest from reference TRBV7-2 and TRBJ2-2 gives the full variable domain: GAGVSQSPSNKVTEKGKDVELRCDPISGHTALYWYRQSLGQGLEFLIYFQGNSAPDKSGLPSDRFSAERTGGSVSTLTIQRTQQEDSAVYLCASSLAGSGELFFGEGSRLTVL.

V gene TRBV5-1 combines with J gene TRBJ2-5; the D gene is possibly TRBD2 (6 bases). Trimming left V 5 bases short and J 5 bases short, with 13 bases between. In germline, CDR1 is SGHRS, CDR2 YFSETQ. This CDR3 comprises 13 residues. The DNA of the CDR3 is TGCGCCAGCAGGGACGGGGGTTGGGAGACCCAGTACTTC. It translates to CASRDGGWETQYF.

This chain uses TRBV19 with TRBJ1-5; D is unclear. The length of the CDR3 is 14 residues. Trimming left V 2 bases short and J 8 bases short, with 13 bases between. The germline gives CDR1 LNHDA, CDR2 SQIVND (reference sequence). CDR3 bases: TGTGCCAGTAGTATAATCCCCGACATGGAGCCCCAGCATTTT. Residues: CASSIIPDMEPQHF.

The CDR3 coding sequence is TGCGCCAGCAGCCCGGACAGCGGGGAGAACACTGAAGCTTTCTTT. It codes for CASSPDSGENTEAFF. This chain uses TRBV5-1 with TRBJ1-1, with D maybe TRBD1 (6 bases). V lost 4 bases to trimming and J lost 1 base, with 14 bases between them. The CDR3 length is 15 residues. Looked up from germline, CDR1 is SGHRS and CDR2 is YFSETQ.

This chain joins TRBV20-1 and TRBJ2-5; tentative D call: TRBD2 (7 bases). This CDR3 is built from 12 residues. Trimming pared 3 bases from V and 5 bases from J, leaving 10 bases between. Germline CDR1 DFQATT, CDR2 SNEGSKA (reference sequence). CDR3 nucleotides: TGCAGTGCTAGGAAGGGGGGGGAGACCCAGTACTTC. Its translation is CSARKGGETQYF.

The chain recombines TRBV7-2 with TRBJ2-1; TRBD2 is a possible D gene (6 bases). The J call may be faulty, since TRBJ2-7 better matches the DNA end. Germline CDR1 SGHTA, CDR2 FQGNSA. The CDR3 totals 14 residues. The CDR3 region is CASKVVGEANEQYF. The CDR3 nucleotides read TGTGCCAGCAAAGTAGTAGGGGAGGCCAATGAGCAGTACTTC.

The J gene is TRBJ1-1, the V gene TRBV7-9, with TRBD1 matching 7 bases. Germline V gives CDR1 SEHNR, CDR2 FQNEAQ (reference sequence). The V segment lost 5 bases and the J segment 0 bases; nucleotides outside the gene matches: 9. This CDR3 is 16 amino acids long. In DNA form, the CDR3 reads TGTGCCAGCAGCCTGAGTCGGACAGGTGTGAACACTGAAGCTTTCTTT. Translating it yields CASSLSRTGVNTEAFF.

This clonotype was detected a few times. V is TRBV18 and J is TRBJ2-4; D gene ambiguous. CDR3 length equals 15 residues. The V end lost 5 bases, the J end lost 0 bases, and 11 bases lay between the germline ends. CDR1 is KGHSH, CDR2 LQKENI, per germline. The CDR3 nucleotides read TGTGCCAGCTCAAACCCCAATATAGCCAAAAACATTCAGTACTTC. Translated: CASSNPNIAKNIQYF. Full variable domain (rest looked up from reference TRBV18 and TRBJ2-4): NAGVMQNPRHLVRRRGQEARLRCSPMKGHSHVYWYRQLPEEGLKFMVYLQKENIIDESGMPKERFSAEFPKEGPSILRIQQVVRGDSAAYFCASSNPNIAKNIQYFGAGTRLSVL.